Below are 24 T cell receptor beta chains sequenced from a single sample in a study of blood T cell repertoires in COVID-19. Some clones are missing from TCRdb's copy, which holds only in-frame ones; the method was immunoSEQ multiplex PCR. The sample lists roughly 43,000 clones; nearly 90% were seen once. Source material: peripheral blood. The receptors were gathered from a man aged 50 or older with active COVID-19.

This clone was seen once. The chain joins TRBV18 to TRBJ2-1; 7 bases match TRBD2. The CDR3 extends over 16 amino acids. CDR1 and CDR2 from the germline V gene are KGHSH and LQKENI. Unmatched junction bases numbered 11, after V lost 0 bases and J lost 9 bases. CDR3 sequence reads: CASSPPASGVFGEQFF. The DNA for the CDR3 is TGTGCCAGCTCACCACCAGCAAGCGGGGTGTTCGGTGAGCAGTTCTTC.

This sequence joins TRBV13 and TRBJ2-5, with 9 bases aligning to TRBD1. Germline V gene lookup returns CDR1 PRHDT and CDR2 FYEKMQ (reference sequence). J was trimmed by 5 bases and V by 5 bases; bases with no gene match: 6. This CDR3 is 14 amino acids long. This CDR3 is CASSPGQGLETQYF. The CDR3 DNA is TGTGCCAGCAGCCCGGGACAGGGCCTCGAGACCCAGTACTTC.

The chain joins TRBV28 to TRBJ2-7; 11 bases match TRBD2. V shed 6 bases and J 3 bases; nucleotides not matched to a gene: 13. CDR3 length equals 17 residues. Germline CDR1 MDHEN, CDR2 SYDVKM. The CDR3 loop reads CASRTTSGGGNFYEQYF. The CDR3 nucleotides are TGTGCCAGCAGGACTACTAGCGGGGGAGGGAACTTCTACGAGCAGTACTTC.

The chain couples TRBV7-8 to TRBJ2-7; 8 nucleotides align to TRBD2. From germline, CDR1 is SGHVS and CDR2 FQNEAQ. The CDR3 is 14 residues long. The ends lost 3 bases at V and 5 bases at J; junction bases unmatched: 6. The DNA for the CDR3 is TGTGCCAGCAGCTTTCCGGGGGGGCGCGACGAGCAGTACTTC. It yields the protein CASSFPGGRDEQYF.

The chain uses TRBV25-1 and TRBJ2-1; 8 nucleotides agree with TRBD2. V was pared by 4 bases and J by 3 bases, with 5 bases of the junction left unmatched. The CDR3 sequence is 15 residues long. From germline, CDR1 is MGHDK and CDR2 SYGVNS. The CDR3 DNA reads TGTGCCAGCAGTGCAGGCGGGGGGATCTACAATGAGCAGTTCTTC. It encodes CASSAGGGIYNEQFF. The variable domain in full, completed from reference TRBV25-1 and TRBJ2-1, reads EADIYQTPRYLVIGTGKKITLECSQTMGHDKMYWYQQDPGMELHLIHYSYGVNSTEKGDLSSESTVSRIRTEHFPLTLESARPSHTSQYLCASSAGGGIYNEQFFGPGTRLTVL.

This clone occurred a few times. The V gene is TRBV19, the J gene TRBJ1-6, with D possibly being TRBD1 (5 bases). The CDR3 loop spans 12 amino acids. Germline values: CDR1 LNHDA, CDR2 SQIVND (reference sequence). V lost 6 bases and J lost 7, with 7 bases in between. CDR3 DNA sequence: TGTGCCAGTAGGGAGGGGAATTCACCCCTCCACTTT. Translated, it gives CASREGNSPLHF. The whole variable domain, remainder taken from reference TRBV19 and TRBJ1-6, is DGGITQSPKYLFRKEGQNVTLSCEQNLNHDAMYWYRQDPGQGLRLIYYSQIVNDFQKGDIAEGYSVSREKKESFPLTVTSAQKNPTAFYLCASREGNSPLHFGNGTRLTVT.

The chain couples TRBV19 to TRBJ2-5; 7 nucleotides line up with TRBD1. The CDR3 spans 16 residues. Trimming at V came to 5 bases and at J to 2 bases, leaving 11 bases not matched to a gene. Germline CDR1 reads LNHDA; CDR2 reads SQIVND (reference sequence). CDR3 bases: TGTGCCAGTAGTCCCCAGGGACAGAAACTTCAAGAGACCCAGTACTTC. The encoded protein is CASSPQGQKLQETQYF.

This rearrangement joins TRBV19 to TRBJ1-5; D remains unclear. The CDR3 is made up of 14 amino acids. Germline CDR1 and CDR2: LNHDA and SQIVND (reference sequence). The ends were cut back, 3 bases at V and 2 bases at J, with 8 bases in the middle. CDR3 nucleotide sequence: TGTGCCAGTAGTATGGTGGCGGGCAATCAGCCCCAGCATTTT. Its translation: CASSMVAGNQPQHF.

The chain has TRBV19 and TRBJ1-5, with D possibly matching TRBD1 (6 bases). Per the germline V gene, CDR1 is LNHDA and CDR2 is SQIVND (reference sequence). Trimming took 6 bases from V and 0 from J, leaving 12 bases between them. The CDR3 totals 15 residues. The CDR3 nucleotides read TGTGCCAGTAGAAACCGGGACATTAGCAATCAGCCCCAGCATTTT. Amino acids: CASRNRDISNQPQHF.

This rearrangement joins TRBV7-6 to TRBJ2-1; D perhaps matches TRBD2 (7 bases). This CDR3 is 18 amino acids long. V lost 1 base and J 9 bases, leaving 25 bases between the germline ends. Per germline, CDR1 SGHVS and CDR2 FNYEAQ. The CDR3 DNA follows: TGTGCCAGCAGCTTAGAGGGGGGGCATCGCAGGGGATCTCGTGAGCAGTTCTTC. It encodes CASSLEGGHRRGSREQFF.

This rearrangement joins TRBV11-2 to TRBJ1-1; no clear D gene. Per germline, CDR1 SGHAT and CDR2 FQNNGV. The germline V and J ends were trimmed by 1 base and 11 bases, with 11 bases remaining between them. The CDR3 runs to 12 residues. CDR3 sequence: CASSLGLANAFF. CDR3 coding DNA: TGTGCCAGCAGCTTAGGGCTGGCAAACGCTTTCTTT.

This clone appeared a single time. V is TRBV4-2 and J is TRBJ2-1; TRBD2 matches 14 bases. The CDR3 has 16 residues. V shed 4 bases and J 6 bases; nucleotides not matched to a gene: 5. CDR1 and CDR2 (germline): LGHNA, YNFKEQ. CDR3 loop: CASSRSGTSGGNEQFF. The CDR3 nucleotides are TGTGCCAGCAGCCGATCCGGGACTAGCGGGGGCAATGAGCAGTTCTTC.

This chain connects TRBV5-5 to TRBJ1-5, with D unclear. Germline lookup yields CDR1 SGHKS and CDR2 YYEKEE (reference sequence). This CDR3 region has 18 residues. V lost 1 base to trimming and J lost 2 bases, with 19 bases between them. CDR3 protein: CASSLLLVQPGGNQPQHF. In nucleotides, the CDR3 is TGTGCCAGCAGCTTGCTCCTGGTACAGCCCGGCGGCAATCAGCCCCAGCATTTT.

The chain has TRBV6-6 and TRBJ1-6, with 10 nucleotides matching TRBD1. The CDR3 is made up of 14 amino acids. Germline CDR1 MNHNY, CDR2 SVGAGI (reference sequence). The trim removed 7 bases at V and 7 bases at J, leaving 4 bases unmatched. The CDR3 is CASKGTGVNSPLHF. Here the CDR3 DNA reads TGTGCCAGCAAGGGGACAGGGGTGAATTCACCCCTCCACTTT.

The chain recombines TRBV7-2 with TRBJ1-1; 8 bases align to TRBD1. Trimming cost V 4 bases and J 10 bases; bases outside gene matches: 11. Germline CDR1 is SGHTA and CDR2 is FQGNSA. CDR3 length equals 14 residues. CDR3 residues: CASSSRDRTFVAFF. CDR3 sequence (DNA): TGTGCCAGCAGCTCGCGGGACAGGACTTTTGTAGCTTTCTTT.

V and J are TRBV4-2 and TRBJ1-6; D may be TRBD1 (6 bases). Trimming stripped 0 bases from V and 10 bases from J, with 19 bases between. This CDR3 region has 17 residues. The germline V gene has CDR1 LGHNA and CDR2 YNFKEQ. The CDR3 loop is CASSQDRLGGEISPLHF. The CDR3 coding sequence is TGTGCCAGCAGCCAAGATCGTCTAGGGGGTGAAATCTCACCCCTCCACTTT.

This rearrangement joins TRBV2 to TRBJ2-6, with TRBD1 matching 8 bases. Germline CDR1 and CDR2: SNHLY and FYNNEI. V was pared by 6 bases and J by 0 bases, with 7 bases of the junction left unmatched. The CDR3 loop spans 17 amino acids. The CDR3 loop reads CASRRDRPISGANVLTF. CDR3 coding DNA: TGTGCCAGCAGACGGGACAGGCCCATCTCTGGGGCCAACGTCCTGACTTTC.

V is TRBV5-6 and J is TRBJ2-5, with D perhaps matching TRBD2 (6 bases). V was trimmed by 4 bases and J by 5 bases, leaving 24 bases between them. The germline V gene has CDR1 SGHDT and CDR2 YYEEEE. CDR3 length: 17 residues. The chain's CDR3 is CASSRLSGGKLMETQYF. DNA of the CDR3: TGTGCCAGCAGCCGTTTGAGTGGGGGGAAATTAATGGAGACCCAGTACTTC.

V usage is TRBV6-4 and J usage is TRBJ2-1, with a weak D call TRBD2 (5 bases). In germline, CDR1 is MRHNA, CDR2 SNTAGT. V was trimmed by 8 bases and J by 9 bases, leaving 17 bases between them. This CDR3 comprises 13 residues. The CDR3 DNA reads TGTGCCAGCCCAATCAAAGGGAGCTCTGAGCAGTTCTTC. Translating gives CASPIKGSSEQFF.

The genes are TRBV7-2 and TRBJ1-1; no reliable D call. The V gene's germline CDR1 is SGHTA and CDR2 FQGNSA. The CDR3 spans 13 residues. Trimming stripped 0 bases from V and 1 base from J, with 3 bases between. CDR3 nucleotides: TGTGCCAGCAGCTTAGCCGGGAACACTGAAGCTTTCTTT. As protein: CASSLAGNTEAFF.

The CDR3 DNA reads as TGTGCCACCAGCAGAGTCCCGGGACAGGGCGATACGCAGTATTTT. Translated, it gives CATSRVPGQGDTQYF. The V and J genes are TRBV15 and TRBJ2-3, with 9 nucleotides matching TRBD1. Germline lookup yields CDR1 LNHNV and CDR2 YYDKDF (reference sequence). The CDR3 extends over 15 amino acids. V gave up 1 base and J gave up 6 bases; unmatched junction bases: 5.

The rearrangement links TRBV7-9 to TRBJ1-4; the D is unclear. CDR3 length: 15 residues. V lost 5 bases to trimming and J lost 5 bases, with 15 bases between them. Germline V gene sequence: CDR1 SEHNR, CDR2 FQNEAQ (reference sequence). This CDR3 reads CASSLPLAGNEKLFF. CDR3 bases: TGTGCCAGCAGCCTACCTTTGGCCGGGAATGAAAAACTGTTTTTT.

A remark on this clone: Sequence at one end of the junction differs from germline and may be a read error. The J gene is TRBJ2-5, the V gene TRBV7-7; 8 bases fit TRBD1. This CDR3 has 14 amino acids. Germline V gene sequence: CDR1 SSHAT, CDR2 FNYEAQ (reference sequence). This chain's CDR3 is CASSLGQEVETQYF. Here the CDR3 DNA reads TGTGCTAGCAGCTTGGGACAGGAGGTGGAGACCCAGTACTTC.

The chain recombines TRBV7-9 with TRBJ2-5, with 10 bases that match TRBD2. The CDR3 length is 15 residues. J lost 5 bases, V lost 5 bases, and 8 bases had no gene match. Germline CDR1 reads SEHNR; CDR2 reads FQNEAQ (reference sequence). CDR3 loop: CASSDGLAEGETQYF. The CDR3 bases are TGTGCCAGCAGCGACGGACTAGCGGAGGGGGAGACCCAGTACTTC.